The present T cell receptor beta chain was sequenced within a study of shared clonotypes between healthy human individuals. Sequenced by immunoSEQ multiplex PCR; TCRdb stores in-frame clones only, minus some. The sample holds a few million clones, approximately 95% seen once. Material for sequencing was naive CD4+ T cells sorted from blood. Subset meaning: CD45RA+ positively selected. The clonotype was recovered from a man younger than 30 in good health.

CDR3 sequence: CASSWEFNSPLHF. The CDR3 coding sequence is TGTGCCAGCAGCTGGGAGTTTAATTCACCCCTCCACTTT. This chain links TRBV7-9 with TRBJ1-6; D is ambiguous. With 4 bases removed from V and 6 bases from J, the gap between germline ends came to 7 bases. The CDR3 consists of 13 residues. Germline CDR1 and CDR2: SEHNR and FQNEAQ (reference sequence).